What follows is one T cell receptor beta chain and its context. The data were obtained in a study of OX40 agonist ivuxolimab in advanced cancers. Study-level information: A diagnosis of hepatocellular carcinoma, melanoma, renal cell or head and neck cancer was present in dose-escalation patients.

Profiled with immunoSEQ multiplex PCR; TCRdb holds only in-frame clones, not every one. This table holds under 14,000 clones, roughly 80% found once. Germline trimming cut 5 bases from V and 1 base from J; bases unmatched to any gene: 3. This CDR3 has 14 amino acids. Looked up from germline, CDR1 is SGHVS and CDR2 is FQNEAQ. The J gene is TRBJ2-7, the V gene TRBV7-8; 9 nucleotides match TRBD1. The sequence was collected from an adult with an advanced solid tumor such as melanoma, head and neck, liver or kidney cancer. The specimen was CD4+ or CD8+ T cells sorted from blood, collected in a trial of the OX40 agonist ivuxolimab. CDR3 DNA: TGTGCCAGCAGCCCCGGGACAGGGTCCTACGAGCAGTACTTC. This sequence encodes CASSPGTGSYEQYF. Combining the CDR3 with reference TRBV7-8 and TRBJ2-7 gives the whole variable domain GAGVSQSPRYKVAKRGQDVALRCDPISGHVSLFWYQQALGQGPEFLTYFQNEAQLDKSGLPSDRFFAERPEGSVSTLKIQRTQQEDSAVYLCASSPGTGSYEQYFGPGTRLTVT.